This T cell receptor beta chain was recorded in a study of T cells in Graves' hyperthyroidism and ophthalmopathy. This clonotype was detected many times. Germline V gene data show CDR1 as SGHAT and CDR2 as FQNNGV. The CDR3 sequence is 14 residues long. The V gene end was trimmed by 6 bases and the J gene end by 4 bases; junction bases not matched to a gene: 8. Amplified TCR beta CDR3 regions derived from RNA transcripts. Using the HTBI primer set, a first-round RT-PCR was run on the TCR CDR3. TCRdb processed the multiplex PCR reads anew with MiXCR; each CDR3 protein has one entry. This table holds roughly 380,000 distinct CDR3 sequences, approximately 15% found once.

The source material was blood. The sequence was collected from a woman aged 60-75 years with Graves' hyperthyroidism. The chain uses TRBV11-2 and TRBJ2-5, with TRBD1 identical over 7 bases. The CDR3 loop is CASRPGQTGETQYF. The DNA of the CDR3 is TGTGCCAGCAGGCCGGGACAGACCGGAGAGACCCAGTACTTC.